This passage covers 31 T cell receptor beta chains from one sample sequenced in a study of cytomegalovirus exposure and HLA in healthy donors. The PCR ran on 60 Vbeta and 13 Jbeta primers. Method: immunoSEQ multiplex PCR; TCRdb's copy keeps in-frame clones and lacks some. The sample holds roughly 130,000 clones, more than 60% seen once. Sequencing was done on a sample of PBMCs. The receptors were gathered from a middle-aged woman in good health and CMV-seropositive.

The chain uses TRBV5-6 and TRBJ2-2; 7 positions agree with TRBD2. V gave up 3 bases and J gave up 2 bases; unmatched junction bases: 10. Germline V gene data show CDR1 as SGHDT and CDR2 as YYEEEE. CDR3 length: 17 residues. Here the CDR3 DNA reads TGTGCCAGCAGCTGGAGCCCGGGGAGGGCAAACACCGGGGAGCTGTTTTTT. Amino acid sequence: CASSWSPGRANTGELFF.

The chain has TRBV19 and TRBJ1-6; 8 bases agree with TRBD1. The length of the CDR3 is 15 residues. J gave up 11 bases and V 6 bases, and 12 bases lay outside the gene matches. Germline lookup yields CDR1 LNHDA and CDR2 SQIVND (reference sequence). This CDR3 reads CASSPSGTGRAPLHF. CDR3 in DNA: TGTGCCAGTAGCCCATCCGGGACAGGAAGGGCACCCCTCCACTTT. Variable domain in full (rest from reference TRBV19 and TRBJ1-6): DGGITQSPKYLFRKEGQNVTLSCEQNLNHDAMYWYRQDPGQGLRLIYYSQIVNDFQKGDIAEGYSVSREKKESFPLTVTSAQKNPTAFYLCASSPSGTGRAPLHFGNGTRLTVT.

This chain uses TRBV28 with TRBJ2-5; 7 bases line up with TRBD2. Germline CDR1 and CDR2: MDHEN and SYDVKM. The CDR3 totals 15 residues. V was pared by 5 bases and J by 4 bases, with 10 bases of the junction left unmatched. CDR3 coding DNA: TGTGCCAGCAGTCTGGGGGTGAGCGGGGTAGAGACCCAGTACTTC. This gives the protein CASSLGVSGVETQYF.

To note about this clone: Germline and junction disagree at one end, which may indicate a read error. The chain is built from TRBV25-1 and TRBJ1-1; the D gene is possibly TRBD1 (5 bases). The germline CDR1 and CDR2 sequences are MGHDK and SYGVNS. The CDR3 contains 13 residues. The CDR3 bases are TGTGCCAGCGCTTTACGGGGGAACCCTGAAGCTTTCTTT. Protein product: CASALRGNPEAFF.

This chain connects TRBV2 to TRBJ1-2; no reliable D call. Germline values: CDR1 SNHLY, CDR2 FYNNEI. V lost 4 bases and J 2 bases, leaving 11 bases between the germline ends. CDR3 length: 14 amino acids. The CDR3 protein is CASSVAGSNYGYTF. The CDR3 nucleotides read TGTGCCAGCAGTGTCGCAGGTTCAAACTATGGCTACACCTTC.

The V and J genes are TRBV4-2 and TRBJ2-2; 7 positions agree with TRBD1. Germline V CDR1 and CDR2: LGHNA, YNFKEQ. This CDR3 is built from 15 residues. With V trimmed by 6 bases and J by 6 bases, 10 bases remained unmatched. CDR3 residues: CASSPKGQLSGELFF. The DNA of the CDR3 is TGTGCCAGCAGTCCGAAGGGACAGTTGTCCGGGGAGCTGTTTTTT.

The chain joins TRBV29-1 to TRBJ2-7, with D possibly being TRBD1 (6 bases). Germline CDR1 is SQVTM and CDR2 is ANQGSEA. This CDR3 is built from 14 residues. V gave up 5 bases and J gave up 1 base, with 15 bases separating them. The CDR3 nucleotides read TGCAGCGTTCTCTCACAGGGTGCATCCTACGAGCAGTACTTC. Its protein product is CSVLSQGASYEQYF.

This chain connects TRBV10-3 to TRBJ1-5; D is possibly TRBD1 (5 bases). With 3 bases removed from V and 0 bases from J, the gap between germline ends came to 6 bases. This CDR3 contains 14 residues. Germline V gene lookup returns CDR1 ENHRY and CDR2 SYGVKD. The CDR3 DNA reads TGTGCCATCAGTGAACAGGTTAGCAATCAGCCCCAGCATTTT. It specifies CAISEQVSNQPQHF.

The chain has TRBV19 and TRBJ1-4, with D unresolved. Germline loops: CDR1 LNHDA, CDR2 SQIVND (reference sequence). Trimming shortened V by 4 bases and J by 3 bases, and 9 bases separated the two germline ends. This CDR3 is 14 amino acids long. The CDR3 coding sequence is TGTGCCAGTAGTAAGTGGAGCGCTAATGAAAAACTGTTTTTT. As protein: CASSKWSANEKLFF.

The chain is built from TRBV27 and TRBJ1-1; TRBD1 agrees at 9 bases. The germline gives CDR1 MNHEY, CDR2 SMNVEV (reference sequence). The CDR3 totals 13 residues. The V segment lost 6 bases and the J segment 11 bases; nucleotides outside the gene matches: 10. CDR3 in DNA: TGTGCCAGCAGGGGGACAGGGATGGCACTGGCTTTCTTT. It encodes CASRGTGMALAFF.

This clone was counted a few times. J is TRBJ2-1 and V is TRBV4-1; perhaps TRBD1 as D (6 bases). This CDR3 spans 16 amino acids. Germline CDR1 is MGHRA and CDR2 is YSYEKL. V lost 4 bases, J lost 9 bases, and 22 bases lay in between. The CDR3 DNA is TGCGCCAGCAGCCCTCATGGCAGGGGATTCTTCGGTGAGCAGTTCTTC. This encodes CASSPHGRGFFGEQFF.

The rearrangement links TRBV19 to TRBJ1-1; no clear D. V was trimmed by 5 bases and J by 1 base, leaving 5 bases between them. Germline V gives CDR1 LNHDA, CDR2 SQIVND (reference sequence). The CDR3 runs to 12 residues. The CDR3 DNA reads TGTGCCAGTAGTCTCAGGAACACTGAAGCTTTCTTT. This sequence encodes CASSLRNTEAFF.

V usage is TRBV2 and J usage is TRBJ2-3; the match to TRBD2 covers 8 bases. The V segment lost 4 bases and the J segment 2 bases; nucleotides outside the gene matches: 8. CDR1 SNHLY and CDR2 FYNNEI come from the germline V gene. The CDR3 is 16 amino acids. DNA of the CDR3: TGTGCCAGCAGTGTTAGGCGGGGGGCCACCACAGATACGCAGTATTTT. Amino acids: CASSVRRGATTDTQYF.

The chain couples TRBV7-3 to TRBJ2-1; 9 bases fit TRBD1. The CDR3 has 16 residues. In germline, CDR1 is SGHTA, CDR2 FQGTGA. V lost 5 bases to trimming and J lost 5 bases; unmatched junction nucleotides: 10. The CDR3 loop is CASSQYTGQGNNEQFF. CDR3 in DNA: TGTGCCAGCAGCCAATATACGGGACAGGGAAACAATGAGCAGTTCTTC.

This clone was detected only once. The chain has TRBV28 and TRBJ2-4; D not resolved. The CDR3 totals 12 residues. Trimming pared 6 bases from V and 6 bases from J, leaving 9 bases between. In germline, CDR1 is MDHEN, CDR2 SYDVKM. CDR3 DNA: TGTGCCAGCAGCCGTAGTGGAAACATTCAGTACTTC. Translation gives CASSRSGNIQYF.

This clone was observed once. The chain links TRBV28 to TRBJ2-1, with 8 positions matching TRBD2. The V gene end was trimmed by 3 bases and the J gene end by 6 bases; junction bases not matched to a gene: 7. This CDR3 is built from 15 residues. CDR1 is MDHEN, CDR2 SYDVKM, per germline. In DNA form, the CDR3 reads TGTGCCAGCAGTTTTCTGCTAGCGGGCCGCAATGAGCAGTTCTTC. Translating it yields CASSFLLAGRNEQFF.

The chain couples TRBV4-2 to TRBJ2-2, with D perhaps TRBD2 (7 bases). Deletions cut 0 bases from V and 3 bases from J, with 14 bases between. The CDR3 is 17 amino acids. From germline, CDR1 is LGHNA and CDR2 YNFKEQ. Written as DNA, the CDR3 is TGTGCCAGCAGCCAAGATAAGGGGGAGGGGTACACCGGGGAGCTGTTTTTT. This sequence encodes CASSQDKGEGYTGELFF.

The sample holds a few counts of this clone. This chain joins TRBV2 and TRBJ2-7; unclear D gene. Trimming took off 8 bases at V and 3 bases at J, with 11 bases between the two ends. The germline V gene has CDR1 SNHLY and CDR2 FYNNEI. The CDR3 loop spans 12 amino acids. CDR3 DNA: TGTGCCAGCCTCTCTCCGGTCTACGAGCAGTACTTC. As protein: CASLSPVYEQYF.

The rearrangement joins TRBV4-1 to TRBJ1-1; 11 nucleotides agree with TRBD1. The CDR3 has 18 amino acids. Germline V gene data show CDR1 as MGHRA and CDR2 as YSYEKL. Germline trimming cut 0 bases from V and 9 bases from J; bases unmatched to any gene: 15. CDR3 sequence reads: CASSQDYKDRGRVRKAFF. CDR3 in DNA: TGCGCCAGCAGCCAAGATTATAAGGACAGGGGGCGAGTAAGGAAAGCTTTCTTT.

V and J are TRBV30 and TRBJ1-5, with 8 bases matching TRBD1. Unmatched junction bases numbered 7, after V lost 0 bases and J lost 6 bases. Per the germline V gene, CDR1 is GTSNPN and CDR2 is SVGIG (reference sequence). This CDR3 has 15 amino acids. Here the CDR3 DNA reads TGTGCCTGGAGTGTAGGGGGGACAGGAGTTCAGCCCCAGCATTTT. Translated, it gives CAWSVGGTGVQPQHF.

The chain couples TRBV5-1 to TRBJ2-7; a possible D gene is TRBD1 (6 bases). Germline values: CDR1 SGHRS, CDR2 YFSETQ. Between the trimmed V and J ends, which lost 5 bases and 2 bases, there was a span of 11 bases. CDR3 length: 13 residues. CDR3 sequence reads: CASSNTGTYEQYF. The CDR3, as DNA: TGCGCCAGCAGTAACACAGGGACCTACGAGCAGTACTTC.

This rearrangement joins TRBV5-4 to TRBJ2-1, with D perhaps TRBD2 (5 bases). CDR1 is SGHNT, CDR2 YYREEE, per germline (reference sequence). The CDR3 loop spans 14 amino acids. The ends were cut back, 2 bases at V and 2 bases at J, with 8 bases in the middle. CDR3 nucleotides: TGTGCCAGCAGCTTTGGACTCCCCTACAATGAGCAGTTCTTC. Amino acid sequence: CASSFGLPYNEQFF. The whole variable domain, remainder taken from reference TRBV5-4 and TRBJ2-1, is ETGVTQSPTHLIKTRGQQVTLRCSSQSGHNTVSWYQQALGQGPQFIFQYYREEENGRGNFPPRFSGLQFPNYSSELNVNALELDDSALYLCASSFGLPYNEQFFGPGTRLTVL.

This chain joins TRBV11-2 and TRBJ2-5; D ambiguous. Gene TRBJ2-7 matches the end of the DNA better, so the J call may be wrong. Germline CDR1 is SGHAT and CDR2 is FQNNGV. This CDR3 is 16 amino acids long. CDR3 coding DNA: TGTGCCAGCAGCTTAGATTTGCCGCCACCTTTTAACGAGCAGTACTTC. This translates into CASSLDLPPPFNEQYF.

The table lists this clone with a few counts. J is TRBJ2-7 and V is TRBV7-9, with 7 bases identical to TRBD1. V was pared by 5 bases and J by 3 bases, with 4 bases of the junction left unmatched. The CDR3 loop spans 13 amino acids. Germline CDR1 reads SEHNR; CDR2 reads FQNEAQ (reference sequence). CDR3 residues: CASSPGQVYEQYF. CDR3 coding DNA: TGTGCCAGCAGCCCTGGACAGGTCTACGAGCAGTACTTC. Supplemented by reference TRBV7-9 and TRBJ2-7, the full variable domain reads DTGVSQNPRHKITKRGQNVTFRCDPISEHNRLYWYRQTLGQGPEFLTYFQNEAQLEKSRLLSDRFSAERPKGSFSTLEIQRTEQGDSAMYLCASSPGQVYEQYFGPGTRLTVT.

V is TRBV5-6 and J is TRBJ1-5; D is possibly TRBD1 (6 bases). V was clipped by 4 bases and J by 4 bases, with 12 bases between them. The CDR3 consists of 14 residues. Germline values: CDR1 SGHDT, CDR2 YYEEEE. The chain's CDR3 is CASSPSGANQPQHF. CDR3 nucleotide sequence: TGTGCCAGCAGCCCCTCAGGGGCAAATCAGCCCCAGCATTTT.

The chain uses TRBV4-1 and TRBJ1-6; D perhaps matches TRBD1 (5 bases). Germline loops: CDR1 MGHRA, CDR2 YSYEKL. This CDR3 comprises 15 residues. Trimming left V 1 base short and J 7 bases short, with 11 bases between. CDR3: CASSQAPRGNSPLHF. CDR3 coding DNA: TGCGCCAGCAGCCAAGCCCCGCGGGGGAATTCACCCCTCCACTTT.

The chain has TRBV10-3 and TRBJ1-1; the match to TRBD1 covers 8 bases. After removal of 7 bases from V and 1 base from J, the junction contained 5 bases not matched to a gene. The CDR3 contains 14 residues. Germline CDR1 is ENHRY and CDR2 is SYGVKD. The CDR3 bases are TGTGCCATCACTCAGGGGGCAGGGAACACTGAAGCTTTCTTT. This gives the protein CAITQGAGNTEAFF.

This clone was seen just once. This rearrangement joins TRBV2 to TRBJ1-2; possible D gene TRBD1, 5 bases. Trimming removed 3 bases at V and 8 bases at J, with 10 bases between. CDR3 length equals 12 residues. CDR1 and CDR2 (germline): SNHLY, FYNNEI. The CDR3 spells CASSEGPLGYTF. CDR3 in DNA: TGTGCCAGCAGTGAGGGGCCTCTGGGCTACACCTTC.

The chain uses TRBV30 and TRBJ2-1, with 9 bases aligning to TRBD1. J was trimmed by 2 bases and V by 4 bases; bases with no gene match: 3. In germline, CDR1 is GTSNPN, CDR2 SVGIG (reference sequence). The CDR3 extends over 14 amino acids. This chain's CDR3 is CAWIDRGTYNEQFF. CDR3 bases: TGTGCCTGGATCGACAGGGGGACCTACAATGAGCAGTTCTTC.

This clone occurred a few times. This sequence joins TRBV7-8 and TRBJ2-7, with D maybe TRBD1 (6 bases). The germline V gene has CDR1 SGHVS and CDR2 FQNEAQ. The germline V and J ends were trimmed by 5 bases and 3 bases, with 14 bases remaining between them. This CDR3 comprises 14 residues. The CDR3 DNA is TGTGCCAGCAGCGCCAGGACAGCCATCTACGAGCAGTACTTC. Translation: CASSARTAIYEQYF. The complete variable domain, with remaining parts taken from reference TRBV7-8 and TRBJ2-7, reads GAGVSQSPRYKVAKRGQDVALRCDPISGHVSLFWYQQALGQGPEFLTYFQNEAQLDKSGLPSDRFFAERPEGSVSTLKIQRTQQEDSAVYLCASSARTAIYEQYFGPGTRLTVT.

V is TRBV18 and J is TRBJ1-6, with 11 bases aligning to TRBD1. Germline V gene sequence: CDR1 KGHSH, CDR2 LQKENI. This CDR3 is built from 16 residues. The V gene end was trimmed by 2 bases and the J gene end by 10 bases; junction bases not matched to a gene: 7. CDR3 protein: CASSPTPGQGGSPLHF. The CDR3 DNA follows: TGTGCCAGCTCACCAACACCGGGACAGGGGGGATCACCCCTCCACTTT. The variable domain in full, with the rest retrieved from reference TRBV18 and TRBJ1-6, is NAGVMQNPRHLVRRRGQEARLRCSPMKGHSHVYWYRQLPEEGLKFMVYLQKENIIDESGMPKERFSAEFPKEGPSILRIQQVVRGDSAAYFCASSPTPGQGGSPLHFGNGTRLTVT.